Following are 28 T cell receptor beta chains from one sample sequenced in a study of blood T cell repertoires in COVID-19 (TCRdb year 2020). The library was obtained by the immunoSEQ multiplex PCR assay. TCRdb holds this immuneACCESS table with in-frame rearrangements only. Some clones are missing; in checked studies, unresolved V genes explain under half, and the rest has no known cause. In all, the sample holds about 200,000 clones, and approximately 84% of those were seen once. The ten largest account for less than 4.5% of the sample. Sequenced: peripheral blood. The receptors were gathered from a man between 45 and 60 years old with acute or convalescent COVID-19.

The rearrangement links TRBV6-5 to TRBJ1-1; 9 bases align to TRBD1. Germline CDR1 and CDR2: MNHEY and SVGAGI. The CDR3 totals 14 residues. The V and J ends lost 6 bases and 5 bases, in that order; junction bases with no gene match: 7. The CDR3 region is CASRPPGQGTEAFF. DNA for the CDR3: TGTGCCAGCAGACCACCGGGACAGGGAACTGAAGCTTTCTTT.

This chain joins TRBV5-1 and TRBJ2-7, with D hard to call. Germline V gives CDR1 SGHRS, CDR2 YFSETQ. The CDR3 runs 12 residues. V was pared by 0 bases and J by 5 bases, with 6 bases between. CDR3 loop: CASSLGHNEQYF. CDR3 nucleotide sequence: TGCGCCAGCAGCTTGGGGCACAACGAGCAGTACTTC.

About this clone: The germline gene is not matched at one end of the junction; a read error may be the cause. This sequence joins TRBV2 and TRBJ2-1; perhaps TRBD1 as D (6 bases). The CDR3 is made up of 16 amino acids. Germline loops: CDR1 SNHLY, CDR2 FYNNEI. This CDR3 reads CASIEAAVRRTDEQFF. Written as DNA, the CDR3 is TGTGCCAGCATTGAAGCAGCGGTCCGAAGGACAGATGAGCAGTTCTTC. Using reference TRBV2 and TRBJ2-1 for the parts outside the CDR3, the full variable domain is EPEVTQTPSHQVTQMGQEVILRCVPISNHLYFYWYRQILGQKVEFLVSFYNNEISEKSEIFDDQFSVERPDGSNFTLKIRSTKLEDSAMYFCASIEAAVRRTDEQFFGPGTRLTVL.

The V call is TRBV10-1, the J call TRBJ2-7, with a tentative D call TRBD1 (6 bases). The length of the CDR3 is 14 residues. V was cut by 5 bases and J by 2 bases, with 13 bases left in between. The germline V gene has CDR1 WNHNN and CDR2 SYGVQD (reference sequence). The CDR3 reads CASSPLGQTYEQYF. DNA for the CDR3: TGCGCCAGCAGTCCCCTCGGACAGACCTACGAGCAGTACTTC.

This clone was recorded a few times. The rearrangement uses TRBV7-2 and TRBJ2-3, with 10 bases identical to TRBD1. The junction had 13 bases not matched to a gene; V was cut back by 4 bases and J by 6 bases. The CDR3 covers 17 residues. The germline V gene encodes CDR1 SGHTA and CDR2 FQGNSA. In nucleotides, the CDR3 is TGTGCCAGCAGCTCCCTAGACAGGGGGCTATTGGGGGATACGCAGTATTTT. Encoded protein: CASSSLDRGLLGDTQYF.

The V gene is TRBV5-5, the J gene TRBJ1-6; 8 nucleotides align to TRBD1. The CDR3 covers 12 residues. The germline V gene has CDR1 SGHKS and CDR2 YYEKEE (reference sequence). The trim removed 2 bases at V and 15 bases at J, leaving 4 bases unmatched. In nucleotides, the CDR3 is TGTGCCAGCAGCTTATCGGGACAGGACCTCCACTTT. Amino acid sequence: CASSLSGQDLHF. Supplemented by reference TRBV5-5 and TRBJ1-6, the full variable domain reads DAGVTQSPTHLIKTRGQQVTLRCSPISGHKSVSWYQQVLGQGPQFIFQYYEKEERGRGNFPDRFSARQFPNYSSELNVNALLLGDSALYLCASSLSGQDLHFGNGTRLTVT.

The chain carries TRBV5-1 and TRBJ2-5; tentatively, D is TRBD1 (5 bases). The CDR3 contains 14 residues. The V and J ends lost 1 base and 7 bases respectively, with 14 bases between them. Germline CDR1 reads SGHRS; CDR2 reads YFSETQ. The CDR3 reads CASSLREGEATQYF. CDR3 in DNA: TGCGCCAGCAGCTTGAGGGAAGGGGAAGCGACCCAGTACTTC.

The chain employs TRBV7-9 and TRBJ1-1; 7 positions match TRBD1. The ends lost 6 bases at V and 3 bases at J; junction bases unmatched: 7. CDR3 length: 14 amino acids. CDR1 and CDR2 (germline): SEHNR, FQNEAQ (reference sequence). The CDR3 DNA reads TGTGCCAGCAGTATACAGGGGATTTACACTGAAGCTTTCTTT. This encodes CASSIQGIYTEAFF.

This clone showed up just once. The V and J genes are TRBV5-4 and TRBJ1-1; D might be TRBD1 (5 bases). In germline, CDR1 is SGHNT, CDR2 YYREEE (reference sequence). V dropped 3 bases and J dropped 4 bases, with 13 bases sitting between them. The CDR3 totals 14 residues. In nucleotides, the CDR3 is TGTGCCAGCAGCTGGGATCCGACAGCCACTGAAGCTTTCTTT. Residues: CASSWDPTATEAFF. The full variable domain, with the rest looked up from reference TRBV5-4 and TRBJ1-1, is ETGVTQSPTHLIKTRGQQVTLRCSSQSGHNTVSWYQQALGQGPQFIFQYYREEENGRGNFPPRFSGLQFPNYSSELNVNALELDDSALYLCASSWDPTATEAFFGQGTRLTVV.

The V and J genes are TRBV7-9 and TRBJ1-4; TRBD1 matches 7 bases. The germline gives CDR1 SEHNR, CDR2 FQNEAQ (reference sequence). The V gene end was trimmed by 3 bases and the J gene end by 8 bases; junction bases not matched to a gene: 6. The CDR3 length is 14 residues. The CDR3 loop reads CASSFGTVGEKLFF. For the CDR3, the DNA is TGTGCCAGCAGCTTCGGGACAGTTGGCGAAAAACTGTTTTTT. The full variable domain, in which reference TRBV7-9 and TRBJ1-4 provide the parts outside the CDR3, is DTGVSQNPRHKITKRGQNVTFRCDPISEHNRLYWYRQTLGQGPEFLTYFQNEAQLEKSRLLSDRFSAERPKGSFSTLEIQRTEQGDSAMYLCASSFGTVGEKLFFGSGTQLSVL.

The rearrangement uses TRBV4-1 and TRBJ2-7, with 12 bases that match TRBD2. CDR3 length equals 16 residues. J lost 6 bases, V lost 1 base, and 7 bases had no gene match. Germline V CDR1 and CDR2: MGHRA, YSYEKL. In DNA form, the CDR3 reads TGCGCCAGCAGCCAAGCGACTAGCGGGGGTGTGGGCGAGCAGTACTTC. Translation gives CASSQATSGGVGEQYF.

In its sample, this clone was seen a few times. The gene calls are TRBV7-9 and TRBJ1-2, with 8 nucleotides matching TRBD1. The CDR3 runs 14 residues. Germline CDR1 is SEHNR and CDR2 is FQNEAQ (reference sequence). J gave up 4 bases and V 5 bases, and 6 bases lay outside the gene matches. The CDR3 protein is CASSVTGGGYGYTF. The CDR3 bases are TGTGCCAGCAGCGTCACAGGGGGGGGCTATGGCTACACCTTC.

This clone was seen a handful of times. The rearrangement links TRBV5-4 to TRBJ1-2; 9 positions agree with TRBD1. CDR1 is SGHNT, CDR2 YYREEE, per germline (reference sequence). The trim removed 4 bases at V and 3 bases at J, leaving 1 base unmatched. This CDR3 spans 13 amino acids. The CDR3 DNA reads as TGTGCCAGCAGCGGGACAGGGTACTATGGCTACACCTTC. This codes for CASSGTGYYGYTF.

The V and J genes are TRBV12-3 or TRBV12-4 and TRBJ1-2; TRBD1 matches 10 bases. CDR3 length equals 13 residues. V was pared by 7 bases and J by 7 bases, with 6 bases of the junction left unmatched. CDR3 sequence reads: CASTMGQGIGYTF. The CDR3 DNA sequence: TGTGCCAGCACCATGGGACAGGGGATTGGCTACACCTTC.

For the CDR3, the DNA is TGTGCCAGTACCAAATGGGGGGAAGATTCACCCCTCCACTTT. Translating gives CASTKWGEDSPLHF. This chain connects TRBV19 to TRBJ1-6; possibly TRBD1 for D (5 bases). The length of the CDR3 is 14 residues. V was trimmed by 7 bases and J by 8 bases, leaving 15 bases between them. The germline V gene has CDR1 LNHDA and CDR2 SQIVND (reference sequence). The variable domain in full, completed from reference TRBV19 and TRBJ1-6, reads DGGITQSPKYLFRKEGQNVTLSCEQNLNHDAMYWYRQDPGQGLRLIYYSQIVNDFQKGDIAEGYSVSREKKESFPLTVTSAQKNPTAFYLCASTKWGEDSPLHFGNGTRLTVT.

V gene TRBV6-5 combines with J gene TRBJ1-6; maybe TRBD1 (5 bases). Trimming cost V 0 bases and J 7 bases, with 10 bases left between them. Germline values: CDR1 MNHEY, CDR2 SVGAGI. CDR3 size: 15 residues. In DNA, the CDR3 is TGTGCCAGCAGTTACTCAGGAGACAGAAATTCACCCCTCCACTTT. Protein: CASSYSGDRNSPLHF.

The chain combines TRBV2 with TRBJ1-3; D might be TRBD1 (6 bases). The V end lost 2 bases, the J end lost 3 bases, and 11 bases lay between the germline ends. Germline CDR1 reads SNHLY; CDR2 reads FYNNEI. This CDR3 is 15 amino acids long. The CDR3 sequence: CASSERGLFGNTIYF. The CDR3, as DNA: TGTGCCAGCAGTGAAAGGGGGTTGTTTGGAAACACCATATATTTT. The variable domain in full, with the rest retrieved from reference TRBV2 and TRBJ1-3, is EPEVTQTPSHQVTQMGQEVILRCVPISNHLYFYWYRQILGQKVEFLVSFYNNEISEKSEIFDDQFSVERPDGSNFTLKIRSTKLEDSAMYFCASSERGLFGNTIYFGEGSWLTVV.

J is TRBJ1-3 and V is TRBV11-2; D is unclear. V lost 5 bases to trimming and J lost 0 bases, with 8 bases between them. This CDR3 comprises 14 residues. CDR1 and CDR2 (germline): SGHAT, FQNNGV. The CDR3 DNA is TGTGCCAGCAGCGGAGCCCGCTCTGGAAACACCATATATTTT. It is translated as CASSGARSGNTIYF.

The V and J genes are TRBV3-1 (or the pseudogene TRBV3-2) and TRBJ2-3; 7 nucleotides line up with TRBD1. J was trimmed by 6 bases and V by 0 bases; bases with no gene match: 12. In germline, CDR1 is LGHDT, CDR2 YNNKEL (reference sequence). The CDR3 totals 17 residues. In DNA form, the CDR3 reads TGTGCCAGCAGCCAAGATTATAACAGGGGCGCCGTCGATACGCAGTATTTT. This sequence encodes CASSQDYNRGAVDTQYF.

This CDR3 is CASSPASYDYGYTF. The CDR3 DNA is TGTGCCAGCAGCCCCGCCAGTTACGACTATGGCTACACCTTC. The chain joins TRBV5-6 to TRBJ1-2, with no clear D. The CDR3 spans 14 residues. From germline, CDR1 is SGHDT and CDR2 YYEEEE. Trimming stripped 4 bases from V and 3 bases from J, with 13 bases between.

This chain joins TRBV10-3 and TRBJ1-5; the D is unclear. The CDR3 runs 15 residues. CDR1 ENHRY and CDR2 SYGVKD come from the germline V gene. V lost 3 bases, J lost 1 base, and 10 bases lay in between. As DNA, the CDR3 is TGTGCCATCAGTGATCGTAGAGGGAGCAATCAGCCCCAGCATTTT. Protein product: CAISDRRGSNQPQHF.

The V and J genes are TRBV29-1 and TRBJ2-3, with a tentative D call TRBD2 (6 bases). The CDR3 length is 14 residues. Trimming took off 3 bases at V and 1 base at J, with 11 bases between the two ends. Germline lookup yields CDR1 SQVTM and CDR2 ANQGSEA. The CDR3 nucleotides read TGCAGCGTTGAGCCGGGACTCCGCACAGATACGCAGTATTTT. The encoded protein is CSVEPGLRTDTQYF.

The J gene is TRBJ2-3, the V gene TRBV24-1; TRBD2 aligns across 7 bases. The CDR3 spans 13 residues. Germline V gene sequence: CDR1 KGHDR, CDR2 SFDVKD. Trimming took 7 bases from V and 3 from J; bases not matched to a gene: 3. This chain's CDR3 is CATRASGTDTQYF. The CDR3 DNA reads TGTGCCACCAGGGCTAGCGGTACAGATACGCAGTATTTT.

The V and J genes are TRBV14 and TRBJ1-2; no definite D call. Looked up from germline, CDR1 is SGHDN and CDR2 is FVKESK. The CDR3 is made up of 15 amino acids. V lost 0 bases and J 1 base, leaving 9 bases between the germline ends. Written as DNA, the CDR3 is TGTGCCAGCAGCCAAGATATGGGCAGTAACTATGGCTACACCTTC. This gives the protein CASSQDMGSNYGYTF.

The J gene is TRBJ2-5, the V gene TRBV10-1; 8 bases match TRBD1. The germline V gene has CDR1 WNHNN and CDR2 SYGVQD (reference sequence). The CDR3 loop spans 15 amino acids. After removal of 3 bases from V and 0 bases from J, the junction contained 3 bases not matched to a gene. The CDR3 spells CASSDYRGNQETQYF. The CDR3 nucleotides read TGCGCCAGCAGTGATTACAGGGGGAACCAAGAGACCCAGTACTTC.

This clone was detected only a few times. The chain joins TRBV19 to TRBJ1-4, with 7 bases lining up with TRBD1. The CDR3 extends over 15 amino acids. From germline, CDR1 is LNHDA and CDR2 SQIVND (reference sequence). The J segment lost 0 bases and the V segment lost 5 bases, leaving 3 bases of the junction unmatched. CDR3 sequence (DNA): TGTGCCAGTAGTGGGACAGTCGCAACTAATGAAAAACTGTTTTTT. Its translation is CASSGTVATNEKLFF. Full variable domain (remainder filled in from reference TRBV19 and TRBJ1-4): DGGITQSPKYLFRKEGQNVTLSCEQNLNHDAMYWYRQDPGQGLRLIYYSQIVNDFQKGDIAEGYSVSREKKESFPLTVTSAQKNPTAFYLCASSGTVATNEKLFFGSGTQLSVL.

The V gene is TRBV5-1, the J gene TRBJ2-1; 11 nucleotides align to TRBD2. V trimming: 1 base; J trimming: 10 bases; junction bases outside the gene matches: 4. Germline V gene data show CDR1 as SGHRS and CDR2 as YFSETQ. This CDR3 has 14 residues. CDR3 loop: CASSLTSGGLEQFF. The CDR3 region has the DNA TGCGCCAGCAGCTTGACTAGCGGGGGCCTAGAGCAGTTCTTC.

To note about this clone: The sample holds other DNA sequences that translate to the same CDR3. This chain connects TRBV18 to TRBJ2-1; D perhaps matches TRBD1 (5 bases). CDR1 is KGHSH and CDR2 is LQKENI in the germline V gene. The CDR3 contains 15 residues. V lost 0 bases and J lost 9, with 15 bases in between. The CDR3 region is CASSPPGRAPPEQFF. The CDR3 region has the DNA TGTGCCAGCTCACCACCAGGCAGGGCCCCGCCTGAGCAGTTCTTC.